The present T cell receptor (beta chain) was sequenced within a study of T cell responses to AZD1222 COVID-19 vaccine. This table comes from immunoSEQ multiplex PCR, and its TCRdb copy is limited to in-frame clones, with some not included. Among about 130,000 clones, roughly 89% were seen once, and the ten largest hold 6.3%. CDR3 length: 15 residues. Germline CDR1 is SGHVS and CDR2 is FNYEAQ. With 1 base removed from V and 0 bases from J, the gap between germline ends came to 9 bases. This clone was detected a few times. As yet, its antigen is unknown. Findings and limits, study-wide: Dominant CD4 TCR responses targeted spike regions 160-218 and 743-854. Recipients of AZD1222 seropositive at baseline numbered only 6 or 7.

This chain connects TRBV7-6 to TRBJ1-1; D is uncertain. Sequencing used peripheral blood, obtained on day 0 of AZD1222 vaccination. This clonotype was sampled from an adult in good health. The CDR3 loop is CASSLEPGMNTEAFF. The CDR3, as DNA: TGTGCCAGCAGCTTAGAGCCAGGAATGAACACTGAAGCTTTCTTT.